This T cell receptor (beta chain) was found in a study of blood T cell repertoires in COVID-19. On the study more broadly: The United States, Italy and Spain were the sources of the acute and convalescent COVID-19 samples. T cells, B-cell-depleted T cells, or PBMCs supplied cDNA or gDNA.

Trimming removed 6 bases from V and 2 bases from J; junction bases left unmatched: 7. Germline lookup yields CDR1 MNHEY and CDR2 SMNVEV (reference sequence). There are 14 residues in the CDR3. In the original analysis: The authors estimated nucleated cell counts from reference gene primer amplification. Libraries were prepared by immunoSEQ multiplex PCR; TCRdb keeps only in-frame clonotypes and omits some of them. V, J and clone size derive from that table, while D and trimming were established from the DNA sequence. The sample includes under 200,000 clones, around four fifths of them seen just once. Enrollment of patients from Seattle took place during active infection, with longitudinal follow-up.

Sequencing used peripheral blood. The genes are TRBV27 and TRBJ2-7, with TRBD1 identical over 7 bases. The source of this sequence is a man between 60 and 75 years old with COVID-19, enrolled during active disease. The CDR3 region has the DNA TGTGCCAGCAGAGAGATCGGGACAGCCTACGAGCAGTACTTC. Encoded protein: CASREIGTAYEQYF.